Each of the 7 T cell receptor beta chains below was sequenced from the same sample in a study of post-analysis software for immune sequencing data (dated by TCRdb to the mid-2010s). Results the study describes overall, beyond this receptor: Patients showed significantly higher frequencies than controls for several TRBV segments, among them TRBV5-6, TRBV5-1 and TRBV20-1.

These TCRs' antigens remain unknown. The library came from PCR. The reads were generated on an Illumina HiSeq 2500. To reduce PCR and sequencing biases, unique molecular identifiers were built into the TCR beta cDNA libraries. TCRdb trimmed public reads at Q25 via fastp, called clones via MiXCR and kept in-frame beta chains. Every entry covers one CDR3 protein and lists the most common genes and DNA from its rows. This sample comprises fewer than 850,000 distinct CDR3 sequences, less than 35% of them detected only once. The ten biggest clones cover under 0.7% of the sample. What was sequenced was blood. Receptors originate from a girl aged 5-17 years with multiple sclerosis.

The genes are TRBV11-2 and TRBJ2-3, with TRBD1 matching 9 bases. The CDR3 has 16 residues. Trimming at V came to 0 bases and at J to 5 bases, leaving 6 bases not matched to a gene. Germline CDR1 is SGHAT and CDR2 is FQNNGV. CDR3 protein: CASSLERDREIDTQYF. CDR3 nucleotide sequence: TGTGCCAGCAGCTTAGAAAGGGACAGGGAAATAGATACGCAGTATTTT.

The chain carries TRBV29-1 and TRBJ2-5, with D maybe TRBD1 (6 bases). CDR3 length: 13 amino acids. Germline CDR1 reads SQVTM; CDR2 reads ANQGSEA. Trimming left V 5 bases short and J 5 bases short, with 15 bases between. The CDR3 reads CSVPRGLGETQYF. The CDR3 DNA sequence: TGCAGCGTTCCCAGGGGCCTGGGGGAGACCCAGTACTTC.

This sequence joins TRBV28 and TRBJ1-4; 11 bases fit TRBD1. CDR1 is MDHEN and CDR2 is SYDVKM in the germline V gene. The V gene end was trimmed by 5 bases and the J gene end by 4 bases; junction bases not matched to a gene: 0. The CDR3 has 14 amino acids. The DNA for the CDR3 is TGTGCCAGCAGTGGGACAGGGGGTAATGAAAAACTGTTTTTT. It encodes CASSGTGGNEKLFF.

This clonotype was seen ten or more times. The rearrangement links TRBV10-3 to TRBJ2-1, with 7 bases lining up with TRBD2. The germline V gene encodes CDR1 ENHRY and CDR2 SYGVKD. The length of the CDR3 is 14 residues. V trimming: 10 bases; J trimming: 4 bases; junction bases outside the gene matches: 10. CDR3 region: CATGEGNSYNEQFF. The CDR3 DNA follows: TGTGCCACCGGGGAGGGAAACTCTTACAATGAGCAGTTCTTC.

The genes are TRBV9 and TRBJ2-1; D unresolved. The CDR3 consists of 14 residues. CDR1 and CDR2 (germline): SGDLS, YYNGEE. V lost 3 bases to trimming and J lost 0 bases, with 7 bases between them. The CDR3 bases are TGTGCCAGCAGCGCCTCGAGCTCCTACAATGAGCAGTTCTTC. Amino acid sequence: CASSASSSYNEQFF.

This clonotype was detected only a few times. CDR3 protein: CASSLVSLITDTQYF. The CDR3 bases are TGTGCCAGCAGCTTAGTATCCCTAATTACAGATACGCAGTATTTT. The chain has TRBV7-2 and TRBJ2-3; no clear D. Deletions cut 1 base from V and 3 bases from J, with 11 bases between. The CDR3 contains 15 residues. CDR1 is SGHTA and CDR2 is FQGNSA in the germline V gene.

As regards this clonotype: A much larger clone differs by one base, so this may be a read error. The CDR3 here is CASRPRTGYLTKNIQYF. CDR3 bases: TGTGCCAGCCGTCCCAGGACAGGGTATCTCACCAAAAACATTCAGTACTTC. The rearrangement uses TRBV6-6 and TRBJ2-5, with 8 bases aligning to TRBD1. The J call is in doubt because the DNA end fits TRBJ2-4 better. The CDR3 length is 17 residues. Per germline, CDR1 MNHNY and CDR2 SVGAGI (reference sequence).